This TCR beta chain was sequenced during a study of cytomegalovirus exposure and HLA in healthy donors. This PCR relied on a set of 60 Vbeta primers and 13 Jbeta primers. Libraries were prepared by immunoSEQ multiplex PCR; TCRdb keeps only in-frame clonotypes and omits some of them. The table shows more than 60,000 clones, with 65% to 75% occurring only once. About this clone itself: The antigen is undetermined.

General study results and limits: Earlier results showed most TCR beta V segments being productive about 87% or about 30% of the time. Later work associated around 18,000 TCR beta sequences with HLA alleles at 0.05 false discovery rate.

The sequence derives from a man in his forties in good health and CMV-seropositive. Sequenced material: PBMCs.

CDR3 nucleotides: TGTGCCAGCAGTTACGGTAGTCAGGGGGTACCTAATGAAAAACTGTTTTTT. As protein: CASSYGSQGVPNEKLFF. The rearrangement links TRBV6-7 to TRBJ1-4; 7 bases match TRBD1. TRBV6-7 is designated an ORF whose function remains uncertain. The CDR3 contains 17 residues. V was clipped by 2 bases and J by 3 bases; unmatched bases: 9.